This T cell receptor beta chain was profiled in a study of T cells in Graves' hyperthyroidism and ophthalmopathy. Uncontrolled infections, other autoimmune diseases, pregnancy or lactation led to exclusion of patients. Diagnostic assessment was based on clinical symptoms, serum thyroxine and TRAb, thyroid ultrasound and orbital computed tomography. RNA transcripts served as the template for amplifying TCR beta CDR3 regions. When the TCR CDR3 underwent first-round RT-PCR, the HTBI primer set was used. TCRdb re-called the multiplex PCR reads with MiXCR, one entry per CDR3 protein. The sample includes approximately 640,000 distinct CDR3 sequences, less than 45% seen only once; the top ten take approximately 6.8%. The germline CDR1 and CDR2 sequences are DFQATT and SNEGSKA (reference sequence). Trimming took off 0 bases at V and 2 bases at J, with 13 bases between the two ends. This CDR3 is built from 15 residues.

The receptor was derived from an adult man with Graves' disease, either hyperthyroidism or ophthalmopathy (not recorded which). This chain joins TRBV20-1 and TRBJ1-1; D gene uncertain. The sequenced sample was peripheral blood or thyroid tissue (not recorded which). The CDR3 nucleotides are TGCAGTGCTAGAGATAAACACTTGGTAAACACTGAAGCTTTCTTT. It specifies CSARDKHLVNTEAFF.